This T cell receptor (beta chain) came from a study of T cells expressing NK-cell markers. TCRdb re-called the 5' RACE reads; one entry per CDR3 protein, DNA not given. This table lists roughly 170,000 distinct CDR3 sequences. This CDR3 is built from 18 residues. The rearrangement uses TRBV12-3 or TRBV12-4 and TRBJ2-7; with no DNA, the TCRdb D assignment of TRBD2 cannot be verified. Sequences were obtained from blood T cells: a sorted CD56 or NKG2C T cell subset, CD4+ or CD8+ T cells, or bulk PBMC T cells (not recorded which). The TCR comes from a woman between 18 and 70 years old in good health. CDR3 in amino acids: CASSLEAEGPRSSYEQYF.